What follows are 2 T cell receptor beta chains derived from one specimen sequenced in a study of cytomegalovirus exposure and HLA in healthy donors. PCR was performed using 60 Vbeta and 13 Jbeta primers. Generated by immunoSEQ multiplex PCR, the TCRdb table keeps only in-frame clones and is missing some. This sample has 110,000 to 150,000 clones, with approximately 80% found just once. Sequencing was carried out using PBMCs. The source is a male donor in good health and CMV-seronegative.

This chain connects TRBV6-1 to TRBJ2-3; D perhaps matches TRBD2 (5 bases). The CDR3 spans 14 residues. The germline V gene encodes CDR1 MNHNS and CDR2 SASEGT. Trimming stripped 7 bases from V and 5 bases from J, with 16 bases between. CDR3 amino acids: CASTRGRVLDTQYF. DNA for the CDR3: TGTGCCAGCACCCGGGGAAGGGTACTAGATACGCAGTATTTT.

On this clone itself: Compared with germline, one end of the junction differs, possibly owing to a read error. The rearrangement uses TRBV6-6 and TRBJ2-6, with D possibly matching TRBD1 (5 bases). CDR1 is MNHNY and CDR2 is SVGAGI in the germline V gene (reference sequence). CDR3 length: 15 amino acids. CDR3 DNA sequence: TGTGCCAGCAGTCGCGACAGCTCTGGGGCCAACGGCCTGACTTTC. Protein sequence: CASSRDSSGANGLTF.